The entry below describes one T cell receptor (beta chain). Its recognized antigen is unknown. It has no much larger one-base neighbor in the sample; base qualities were not kept. At the junction V is shortened by 5 bases and J by 6 bases, with 13 bases in between. The CDR3 runs 13 amino acids, cysteine and phenylalanine included. The retained sequence is limited to the CDR3, 39 bases, with the frame set at the first base. The germline V gene (reference sequence) yields SEHNR for CDR1 and FQNEAQ for CDR2. Each collaborating institution followed its own protocols to collect whole blood in K2EDTA tubes. For TCRbeta analysis, collaborators shipped samples as frozen whole blood, isolated PBMCs, or DNA extracted from either of those sample types. The immunoSEQ Assay, a bias-controlled multiplex PCR, was used to amplify TCRbeta CDR3 regions from genomic DNA. Per the original workflow: The number of nucleated cells in each sample was estimated from the amplification of reference gene primers within the assay. To quantify the absolute abundance of each unique TCRbeta CDR3 rearrangement, sequence reads were collapsed and filtered. For each sample, productive Simpson clonality was calculated as the square root of Simpson's diversity index across productive rearrangements. Sourced from immuneACCESS, this table was stored by TCRdb with only in-frame sequences that have V and J called. A share of the clones is absent; for the studies checked, an unresolved V gene accounts for under half, and the remainder has no known explanation. The V and J calls and the clone size are those of that table, but D and trimming were determined from the DNA. The sample has around 73,000 clones on record, about four fifths of them singletons. The ten largest clones take up over 25% of the sample.

This specimen comes from a study of blood T cell repertoires in COVID-19 (dated by TCRdb to 2020 to 2022). Background for the entire study: Samples from collaborators originated in the United States, Italy and Spain and spanned both the acute and convalescent phases of COVID-19. The samples were drawn from the first 160 participants of the ongoing ImmuneRACE study and from 950 to 1,500 subjects provided by 6 global collaborators. Where available, HLA class I and class II types were obtained from metadata supplied by the sample provider rather than from assay-based typing. The repertoires were released in a freely available public database intended as a resource for research on the immune response to SARS-CoV-2. The material from the prospective study consisted of cDNA or gDNA derived from T cells, B-cell-depleted T cells, or PBMCs. Subjects who had been exposed to COVID-19, were actively infected with it, or had recovered from it provided the deeply sampled blood TCRbeta repertoires that made up the dataset. Sample metadata almost always included a de-identified subject ID, COVID-19 status, age in years and sex.

The investigation overall reported the following: Clinical and demographic metadata were provided uncurated, with the amount varying by source and participant.

The V gene is TRBV7-9 and the J gene is TRBJ1-2; the D gene identity is not certain. Source material: peripheral blood. The TCR originated in a human donor in a cohort sampled during active COVID-19. The encoded CDR3 is CASSQSPRHGYTF. The DNA reads TGTGCCAGCAGCCAATCCCCGCGCCATGGCTACACCTTC.